One and the same sample provided the 32 T cell receptor beta chains below, sequenced in a study of OX40 agonist ivuxolimab in advanced cancers. Method: immunoSEQ multiplex PCR; TCRdb's copy keeps in-frame clones and lacks some. Of tens of thousands of clones listed, roughly 86% are singletons. Sequenced here: CD4+ or CD8+ T cells sorted from blood, sampled in a trial of the OX40 agonist ivuxolimab. Every receptor here comes from an adult with an advanced solid tumor such as melanoma, head and neck, liver or kidney cancer.

V is TRBV6-1 and J is TRBJ2-1; 7 nucleotides agree with TRBD2. Germline V CDR1 and CDR2: MNHNS, SASEGT. J gave up 7 bases and V 1 base, and 7 bases lay outside the gene matches. The CDR3 contains 15 residues. The CDR3 DNA sequence: TGTGCCAGCAGTGAAGGGGCGGGAGTTAGGAATGAGCAGTTCTTC. Its translation: CASSEGAGVRNEQFF.

This sequence joins TRBV25-1 and TRBJ1-5, with D tentatively TRBD1 (6 bases). CDR3 size: 13 residues. Germline V lookup: CDR1 MGHDK, CDR2 SYGVNS. The CDR3 sequence is CLSGGQGHQPQHF. The CDR3 nucleotides read TGTTTATCTGGAGGGCAGGGGCATCAGCCCCAGCATTTT. The full variable domain, with the rest looked up from reference TRBV25-1 and TRBJ1-5, is EADIYQTPRYLVIGTGKKITLECSQTMGHDKMYWYQQDPGMELHLIHYSYGVNSTEKGDLSSESTVSRIRTEHFPLTLESARPSHTSQYLCLSGGQGHQPQHFGDGTRLSIL.

This sequence joins TRBV7-2 and TRBJ2-3; D perhaps matches TRBD2 (5 bases). V dropped 7 bases and J dropped 3 bases, with 20 bases sitting between them. CDR1 SGHTA and CDR2 FQGNSA come from the germline V gene. The CDR3 extends over 16 amino acids. The CDR3 DNA reads TGTGCCAGCACCCCTTATTCCACTAGTCGGACAGATACGCAGTATTTT. Residues: CASTPYSTSRTDTQYF.

The table lists this clone with a count of one. The rearrangement uses TRBV5-1 and TRBJ1-2, with 8 positions matching TRBD1. The CDR3 contains 14 residues. The germline CDR1 and CDR2 sequences are SGHRS and YFSETQ. The junction had 4 bases not matched to a gene; V was cut back by 0 bases and J by 6 bases. CDR3 coding DNA: TGCGCCAGCAGCTTGGGGGACAGGAACGATGGCTACACCTTC. Its protein product is CASSLGDRNDGYTF. Variable domain in full (rest from reference TRBV5-1 and TRBJ1-2): KAGVTQTPRYLIKTRGQQVTLSCSPISGHRSVSWYQQTPGQGLQFLFEYFSETQRNKGNFPGRFSGRQFSNSRSEMNVSTLELGDSALYLCASSLGDRNDGYTFGSGTRLTVV.

This clone was recorded once. The V call is TRBV6-1, the J call TRBJ2-5; perhaps TRBD2 as D (6 bases). The J call may not be correct, given that the DNA end is closer to TRBJ2-7. Per the germline V gene, CDR1 is MNHNS and CDR2 is SASEGT. This CDR3 region has 16 residues. The CDR3 protein is CASSGPLAVFSYEQYF. CDR3 DNA: TGTGCCAGCAGTGGGCCCTTAGCGGTATTTTCCTACGAGCAGTACTTC.

The chain carries TRBV7-6 and TRBJ2-7; 8 bases map to TRBD2. Germline-derived CDR1 and CDR2 are SGHVS and FNYEAQ. CDR3 length equals 15 residues. The V segment lost 5 bases and the J segment 5 bases; nucleotides outside the gene matches: 11. The CDR3 reads CASSQPGLGSDEQYF. CDR3 bases: TGTGCCAGCAGCCAGCCGGGACTAGGTTCGGACGAGCAGTACTTC.

This rearrangement joins TRBV18 to TRBJ2-7; 14 positions agree with TRBD2. V lost 3 bases and J lost 5; bases outside the gene matches: 3. The CDR3 sequence is 15 residues long. Germline values: CDR1 KGHSH, CDR2 LQKENI. The CDR3 DNA reads TGTGCCAGCTCACCGGGACTAGCGGGAGTCCACGAGCAGTACTTC. This gives the protein CASSPGLAGVHEQYF. Full variable domain (missing parts from reference TRBV18 and TRBJ2-7): NAGVMQNPRHLVRRRGQEARLRCSPMKGHSHVYWYRQLPEEGLKFMVYLQKENIIDESGMPKERFSAEFPKEGPSILRIQQVVRGDSAAYFCASSPGLAGVHEQYFGPGTRLTVT.

In its sample, this clone was seen a few times. The V call is TRBV30, the J call TRBJ1-5; possible D gene TRBD1, 5 bases. Germline assignment: CDR1 GTSNPN and CDR2 SVGIG (reference sequence). This CDR3 is 13 amino acids long. Trimming pared 0 bases from V and 7 bases from J, leaving 10 bases between. CDR3 DNA: TGTGCCTGGAGTGTAGGGGAGGAACAGCCCCAGCATTTT. This gives the protein CAWSVGEEQPQHF.

The chain recombines TRBV7-3 with TRBJ1-2; D is unresolved. The CDR3 is 14 residues long. Trimming stripped 2 bases from V and 0 bases from J, with 7 bases between. Germline lookup yields CDR1 SGHTA and CDR2 FQGTGA. The CDR3, as DNA: TGTGCCAGCAGCTTAGAAACAGCTAACTATGGCTACACCTTC. The encoded protein is CASSLETANYGYTF.

This clone was detected once. This chain joins TRBV10-3 and TRBJ2-2; D call uncertain. Trimming removed 3 bases at V and 0 bases at J, with 8 bases between. This CDR3 has 15 amino acids. The V gene's germline CDR1 is ENHRY and CDR2 SYGVKD. The CDR3 DNA follows: TGTGCCATCAGTGACCCTGTCGCGAACACCGGGGAGCTGTTTTTT. Protein: CAISDPVANTGELFF.

As for this clone: Relative to the germline gene, one junction end is altered; a read error may explain this. V gene TRBV27 combines with J gene TRBJ2-4; TRBD1 agrees at 7 bases. Looked up from germline, CDR1 is MNHEY and CDR2 is SMNVEV (reference sequence). The CDR3 loop spans 9 amino acids. The CDR3 DNA reads TGTGCCAGCACCTACACAGGGGACTTC. It codes for CASTYTGDF.

The chain links TRBV4-1 to TRBJ2-1, with a tentative D call TRBD2 (6 bases). The CDR3 extends over 16 amino acids. Germline V gene sequence: CDR1 MGHRA, CDR2 YSYEKL. With 3 bases removed from V and 0 bases from J, the gap between germline ends came to 12 bases. The CDR3 reads CASSHPVGGSYNEQFF. CDR3 coding DNA: TGCGCCAGCAGCCATCCGGTGGGAGGCTCCTACAATGAGCAGTTCTTC.

As for this clone: The sample contains more than one DNA sequence encoding this CDR3. The chain is built from TRBV18 and TRBJ1-5, with D hard to call. Per germline, CDR1 KGHSH and CDR2 LQKENI. V lost 3 bases and J lost 0, with 6 bases in between. The CDR3 totals 14 residues. CDR3 DNA sequence: TGTGCCAGCTCACCTAGGCGTAGCAATCAGCCCCAGCATTTT. It is translated as CASSPRRSNQPQHF.

This chain links TRBV6-5 with TRBJ1-3; D is perhaps TRBD1 (5 bases). The germline V gene encodes CDR1 MNHEY and CDR2 SVGAGI. The CDR3 length is 15 residues. V dropped 6 bases and J dropped 8 bases, with 20 bases sitting between them. CDR3 nucleotide sequence: TGTGCCAGCAGCGCCCGGGACCCCCGCCGGGACACCATATATTTT. Protein: CASSARDPRRDTIYF.

The gene calls are TRBV7-9 and TRBJ1-2, with D perhaps TRBD1 (5 bases). Trimming cost V 2 bases and J 2 bases, with 9 bases left between them. CDR3 size: 14 residues. CDR1 and CDR2 (germline): SEHNR, FQNEAQ (reference sequence). In DNA form, the CDR3 reads TGTGCCAGCAGCTTAAGCGCAGGGAACTATGGCTACACCTTC. Its translation: CASSLSAGNYGYTF.

This chain joins TRBV5-1 and TRBJ1-2; D not resolved. The V and J ends lost 1 base and 0 bases respectively, with 4 bases between them. The germline CDR1 and CDR2 sequences are SGHRS and YFSETQ. The CDR3 length is 13 residues. CDR3 region: CASSLLTNYGYTF. The CDR3 DNA reads as TGCGCCAGCAGCTTGTTAACTAACTATGGCTACACCTTC.

This clone was observed once. J is TRBJ2-5 and V is TRBV4-3; TRBD2 aligns across 7 bases. The germline gives CDR1 LGHNA, CDR2 YSLEER. CDR3 length: 14 amino acids. V shed 0 bases, J shed 5 bases, and the junction held 3 bases outside the gene matches. The CDR3 is CASSQEREIETQYF. The CDR3 nucleotides are TGCGCCAGCAGCCAAGAGCGGGAGATCGAGACCCAGTACTTC.

The chain is built from TRBV4-1 and TRBJ2-5; the D is unclear. The germline gives CDR1 MGHRA, CDR2 YSYEKL. Trimming took off 4 bases at V and 2 bases at J, with 8 bases between the two ends. This CDR3 is 13 amino acids long. Here the CDR3 reads CASSRSEQETQYF. For the CDR3, the DNA is TGCGCCAGCAGCCGCTCGGAGCAAGAGACCCAGTACTTC.

This clone was counted a single time. V gene TRBV20-1 combines with J gene TRBJ2-5; D gene uncertain. Germline CDR1 and CDR2: DFQATT and SNEGSKA (reference sequence). The V gene lost 5 bases and the J gene lost 0 bases, with 4 bases spanning the gap. The CDR3 is 11 residues long. The CDR3 DNA reads TGCAGTGCTGACCACCAAGAGACCCAGTACTTC. Amino acids: CSADHQETQYF.

CDR3 sequence (DNA): TGTGCCAGCAGTTTACGCCAGCCTTACGAGCAGTACTTC. Translating it yields CASSLRQPYEQYF. The chain links TRBV28 to TRBJ2-7; D not certain. This CDR3 comprises 13 residues. In germline, CDR1 is MDHEN, CDR2 SYDVKM. Trimming left V 2 bases short and J 4 bases short, with 9 bases between. The complete variable domain, with remaining parts taken from reference TRBV28 and TRBJ2-7, reads DVKVTQSSRYLVKRTGEKVFLECVQDMDHENMFWYRQDPGLGLRLIYFSYDVKMKEKGDIPEGYSVSREKKERFSLILESASTNQTSMYLCASSLRQPYEQYFGPGTRLTVT.

This chain links TRBV2 with TRBJ1-1, with a possible D match to TRBD1 (5 bases). V lost 6 bases and J 7 bases, leaving 9 bases between the germline ends. Germline CDR1 SNHLY, CDR2 FYNNEI. This CDR3 is 11 amino acids long. CDR3 residues: CASRPDSEAFF. CDR3 in DNA: TGTGCCAGCAGACCCGACAGTGAAGCTTTCTTT. The whole variable domain, filled in from reference TRBV2 and TRBJ1-1, reads EPEVTQTPSHQVTQMGQEVILRCVPISNHLYFYWYRQILGQKVEFLVSFYNNEISEKSEIFDDQFSVERPDGSNFTLKIRSTKLEDSAMYFCASRPDSEAFFGQGTRLTVV.

The rearrangement uses TRBV5-4 and TRBJ2-7; no firm D call. This CDR3 has 13 residues. Germline V gene sequence: CDR1 SGHNT, CDR2 YYREEE (reference sequence). V was cut by 0 bases and J by 1 base, with 5 bases left in between. CDR3 DNA sequence: TGTGCCAGCAGCTTGGCAGGTTCCTACGAGCAGTACTTC. This gives the protein CASSLAGSYEQYF.

V and J are TRBV19 and TRBJ2-1, with D possibly called TRBD1 or TRBD2 (5 bases each). The CDR3 consists of 14 residues. The V gene's germline CDR1 is LNHDA and CDR2 SQIVND (reference sequence). V was pared by 3 bases and J by 6 bases, with 12 bases between. The DNA for the CDR3 is TGTGCCAGTAGTATGAGGGGTGTGAGCAATGAGCAGTTCTTC. Translated, it gives CASSMRGVSNEQFF.

The chain uses TRBV4-1 and TRBJ1-2; D remains unclear. V lost 0 bases, J lost 2 bases, and 10 bases lay in between. CDR3 size: 15 residues. Looked up from germline, CDR1 is MGHRA and CDR2 is YSYEKL. Written as DNA, the CDR3 is TGCGCCAGCAGCCAAGATGTAAAAACAAACTATGGCTACACCTTC. Its translation: CASSQDVKTNYGYTF.

J is TRBJ1-2 and V is TRBV7-9, with D unclear. This CDR3 has 13 amino acids. The ends were cut back, 0 bases at V and 0 bases at J, with 2 bases in the middle. The germline gives CDR1 SEHNR, CDR2 FQNEAQ (reference sequence). CDR3 sequence: CASSLAANYGYTF. For the CDR3, the DNA is TGTGCCAGCAGCTTAGCCGCTAACTATGGCTACACCTTC.

This clone came up once. The chain carries TRBV29-1 and TRBJ1-3, with D tentatively TRBD1 (5 bases). V was shortened by 7 bases and J by 4 bases, with 14 bases between the two germline ends. The length of the CDR3 is 13 residues. Looked up from germline, CDR1 is SQVTM and CDR2 is ANQGSEA. CDR3 DNA sequence: TGCAGCGCGGAAGGGGTTGCCGGAAACACCATATATTTT. Its translation: CSAEGVAGNTIYF.

This clone was detected a few times. This chain links TRBV4-1 with TRBJ2-7; 14 positions match TRBD2. V was clipped by 6 bases and J by 6 bases; unmatched bases: 7. Germline V gene lookup returns CDR1 MGHRA and CDR2 YSYEKL. The CDR3 length is 15 residues. Here the CDR3 DNA reads TGCGCCAGCAGTCTAGGGACTAGCGGGAGAATCGAGCAGTACTTC. Its translation: CASSLGTSGRIEQYF.

The rearrangement links TRBV5-1 to TRBJ2-3, with D tentatively TRBD1 or TRBD2 (5 bases each). CDR3 size: 14 residues. Per the germline V gene, CDR1 is SGHRS and CDR2 is YFSETQ. V lost 4 bases to trimming and J lost 2 bases, with 11 bases between them. The CDR3 DNA sequence: TGCGCCAGCAGCCCCGGGACCGACACAGATACGCAGTATTTT. It yields the protein CASSPGTDTDTQYF.

This chain uses TRBV28 with TRBJ1-2; TRBD1 matches 9 bases. Looked up from germline, CDR1 is MDHEN and CDR2 is SYDVKM. J was trimmed by 2 bases and V by 4 bases; bases with no gene match: 23. This CDR3 comprises 21 residues. The CDR3 is CASSSPHSTGGRLIPNYGYTF. Written as DNA, the CDR3 is TGTGCCAGCAGTTCTCCCCATTCGACAGGGGGGCGGTTGATCCCAAACTATGGCTACACCTTC.

The chain combines TRBV27 with TRBJ2-5; TRBD1 matches at 10 bases. This CDR3 is built from 14 residues. Per germline, CDR1 MNHEY and CDR2 SMNVEV (reference sequence). With 4 bases clipped from V and 12 bases from J, the junction kept 11 bases outside the gene matches. CDR3 loop: CASSSGQGGYPKYF. DNA of the CDR3: TGTGCCAGCAGTTCCGGACAGGGGGGTTACCCTAAGTACTTC.

The chain carries TRBV5-4 and TRBJ1-1; a possible D gene is TRBD1 (5 bases). Germline-derived CDR1 and CDR2 are SGHNT and YYREEE (reference sequence). The CDR3 runs 12 residues. Trimming shortened V by 4 bases and J by 7 bases, and 11 bases separated the two germline ends. The CDR3 is CASSPFTGEAFF. The CDR3 DNA reads as TGTGCCAGCAGCCCGTTCACAGGTGAAGCTTTCTTT.

The rearrangement joins TRBV6-6 to TRBJ1-2; D gene unclear. From germline, CDR1 is MNHNY and CDR2 SVGAGI (reference sequence). V was shortened by 2 bases and J by 4 bases, with 11 bases between the two germline ends. The CDR3 runs 14 residues. CDR3 nucleotide sequence: TGTGCCAGCAGTTACAGTGAAGAAACCTATGGCTACACCTTC. It specifies CASSYSEETYGYTF.